The T cell receptor (beta chain) under discussion was sequenced for a study of control samples from healthy donors and cancer patients (TCRdb year 2020). Of note for this clone: Its cognate antigen has yet to be identified. Base quality data are lacking; no much larger clone is found one base away.

Relative to germline, V is 3 bases shorter and J is 6 bases shorter, with 12 bases between their ends. Measured from the cysteine to the phenylalanine, the CDR3 is 13 residues long. Only the CDR3 part of the read is kept: 39 bases, read in frame from the first base. As encoded in the germline V gene (reference sequence), CDR1 is GTSNPN while CDR2 is SVGIG. The library was made by the immunoSEQ multiplex PCR assay. Sourced from immuneACCESS, this table was stored by TCRdb with only in-frame sequences that have V and J called. A share of the clones is absent; for the studies checked, an unresolved V gene accounts for under half, and the remainder has no known explanation. This sample is represented by around 250,000 clones; 82% of them were singletons. The ten largest clones capture roughly 15% of the sample.

Sequencing was performed on PBMCs. The origin of this receptor is a woman aged 60-75 years with lung cancer. Here the chain combines TRBV30 and TRBJ1-5; a weak D assignment points to TRBD1 (5 bases agree). In nucleotides, the sequence is TGTGCCTGGAGCGGCGGGGGGAGTCAGCCCCAGCATTTT. Its translation reads: CAWSGGGSQPQHF.